This T cell receptor (beta chain) was sequenced during a study of Ad26.COV2.S vaccination and SARS-CoV-2 variants. Study details: Once, or twice with 56 days between doses, Ad26.COV2.S was given intramuscularly. Study conclusions and caveats: Following vaccination, spike-specific CD8+ and CD4+ T cell responses reportedly exhibited substantial breadth.

Germline CDR1 reads LNHDA; CDR2 reads SQIVND (reference sequence). The CDR3 spans 11 residues. Described treatment: about 20 received Ad26.COV2.S at low or high dose, single or two shots; about 5 received placebo; per-sample allocation not given. Specimen acquisition occurred on day 63 following the initial vaccine or placebo injection. On this clone: Its matching antigen is unknown. The junction differs from germline at one of its ends, possibly a read error.

Assay used: immunoSEQ multiplex PCR; TCRdb lists only in-frame clones, some missing. The sample lists hundreds of thousands of clones, approximately 86% occurring once. This clonotype originated in a person between 18 and 65 years old who received the Ad26.COV2.S COVID-19 vaccine or a placebo. The rearrangement links TRBV19 to TRBJ1-1; D gene ambiguous. The sample here was peripheral blood, taken in a trial of Ad26.COV2.S vaccine versus placebo. CDR3 bases: TGTGCCAGTAGTACCAAAATTTCCCTACAATTT. It encodes CASSTKISLQF.